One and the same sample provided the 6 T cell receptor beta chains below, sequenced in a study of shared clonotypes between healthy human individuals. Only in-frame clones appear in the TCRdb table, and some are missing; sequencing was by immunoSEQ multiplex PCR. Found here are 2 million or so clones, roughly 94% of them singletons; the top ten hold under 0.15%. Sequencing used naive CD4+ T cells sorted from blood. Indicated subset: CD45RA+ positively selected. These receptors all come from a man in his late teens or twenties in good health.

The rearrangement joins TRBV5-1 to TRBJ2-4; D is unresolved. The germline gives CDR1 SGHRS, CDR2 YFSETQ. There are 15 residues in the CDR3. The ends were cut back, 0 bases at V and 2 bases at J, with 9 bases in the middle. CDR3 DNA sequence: TGCGCCAGCAGCTTGGAGGGTGGTTCCAAAAACATTCAGTACTTC. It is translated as CASSLEGGSKNIQYF.

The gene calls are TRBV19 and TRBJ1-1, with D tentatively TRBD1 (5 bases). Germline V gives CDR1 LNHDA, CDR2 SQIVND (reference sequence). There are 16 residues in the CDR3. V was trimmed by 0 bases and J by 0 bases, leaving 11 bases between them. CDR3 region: CASSIDQAGLNTEAFF. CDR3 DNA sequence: TGTGCCAGTAGTATAGATCAGGCAGGGCTGAACACTGAAGCTTTCTTT. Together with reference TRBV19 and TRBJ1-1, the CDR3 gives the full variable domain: DGGITQSPKYLFRKEGQNVTLSCEQNLNHDAMYWYRQDPGQGLRLIYYSQIVNDFQKGDIAEGYSVSREKKESFPLTVTSAQKNPTAFYLCASSIDQAGLNTEAFFGQGTRLTVV.

The CDR3 DNA follows: TGTGCCAGCAGTTCCCTCGGGACAGGAGATGGCTACACCTTC. It is translated as CASSSLGTGDGYTF. V and J are TRBV6-5 and TRBJ1-2, with 8 bases fitting TRBD1. This CDR3 comprises 14 residues. Germline CDR1 MNHEY, CDR2 SVGAGI. With 4 bases clipped from V and 6 bases from J, the junction kept 7 bases outside the gene matches.

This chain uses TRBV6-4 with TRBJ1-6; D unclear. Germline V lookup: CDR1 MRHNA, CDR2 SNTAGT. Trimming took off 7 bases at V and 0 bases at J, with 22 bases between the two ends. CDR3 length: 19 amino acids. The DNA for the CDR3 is TGTGCCAGCATTACTTGGAGGACTTTTTCTCGCTCCTATAATTCACCCCTCCACTTT. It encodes CASITWRTFSRSYNSPLHF.

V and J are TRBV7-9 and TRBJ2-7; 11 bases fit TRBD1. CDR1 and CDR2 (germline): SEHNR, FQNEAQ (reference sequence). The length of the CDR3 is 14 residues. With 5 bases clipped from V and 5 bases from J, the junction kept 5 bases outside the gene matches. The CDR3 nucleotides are TGTGCCAGCAGCCGGACAGGGGGCCGTAACGAGCAGTACTTC. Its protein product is CASSRTGGRNEQYF.

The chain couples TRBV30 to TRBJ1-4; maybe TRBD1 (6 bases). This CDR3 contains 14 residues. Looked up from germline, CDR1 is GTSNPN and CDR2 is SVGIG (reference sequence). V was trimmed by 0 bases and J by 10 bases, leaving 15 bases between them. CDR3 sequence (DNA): TGTGCCTGGAGTGTACGGGGGGGCGCAGGAAAACTGTTTTTT. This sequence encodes CAWSVRGGAGKLFF.